These T cell receptor beta chains were read from a single sample in a study of blood T cells in healthy people across ages. TCRdb called the 5' RACE reads again in MiXCR, with one record for every CDR3 protein. The data show fewer than 1,200,000 distinct CDR3 sequences, roughly a quarter seen once. The same sample was also studied in work on T cells of mothers and their children.

The sample was blood. Receptors were obtained from a girl aged 2 to 9 in good health. CDR3s include the opening cysteine and the closing phenylalanine or tryptophan. The D gene is left open where the match is weak. Some rows mark clone size as missing; the rest say once, few, many or name a class of expanded clone.

CDR3nt: TGCGCCGGCAGCGTAGGACGCTCAACCTACGAGCAGTACTTC
CDR3aa: CAGSVGRSTYEQYF
v_gene: TRBV5-1
abundance: .
d_gene: .
j_gene: TRBJ2-7

CDR3nt: TGTGCCACCAGTGACCGCCATGGGGAAAAACTGTTTTTT
CDR3aa: CATSDRHGEKLFF
v_gene: TRBV24-1
abundance: .
d_gene: .
j_gene: TRBJ1-4

CDR3nt: TGTGCCAGCACAACGGACAGATTATCAAAAGCTTTCTTT
CDR3aa: CASTTDRLSKAFF
v_gene: TRBV6-6
abundance: few
d_gene: .
j_gene: TRBJ1-1

CDR3nt: TGTGCCAGCAGTTACGTTTGGGCGGGGGGACTATACGATGAGCAGTTCTTC
CDR3aa: CASSYVWAGGLYDEQFF
v_gene: TRBV6-5
abundance: few
d_gene: TRBD2
j_gene: TRBJ2-1

CDR3nt: TGTGCCAGCAGATACAGGGCAGGGACTAGCGGGGTACTAGCCAAAAACATTCAGTACTTC
CDR3aa: CASRYRAGTSGVLAKNIQYF
v_gene: TRBV12-3/TRBV12-4
abundance: few
d_gene: TRBD2
j_gene: TRBJ2-4

CDR3nt: TGTGCCAGCAACAGGGTGGTGACCCAGTACTTC
CDR3aa: CASNRVVTQYF
v_gene: TRBV2
abundance: .
d_gene: .
j_gene: TRBJ2-5

CDR3nt: TGCGCCAGCAGTGAGGGTCGTGGCCTCACTTCGTGGGATGTGCAGTTCTTC
CDR3aa: CASSEGRGLTSWDVQFF
v_gene: TRBV10-1
abundance: .
d_gene: .
j_gene: TRBJ2-1

CDR3nt: TGCGCCAGCAGCCAAGAGGCTAGCGGGGGGAGAGAGGAGACCCAGTACTTC
CDR3aa: CASSQEASGGREETQYF
v_gene: TRBV4-3
abundance: .
d_gene: TRBD2
j_gene: TRBJ2-5

CDR3nt: TGTGCCAGCAGCTCCCCTTTAGTTAGGGAGCAGTTCTTC
CDR3aa: CASSSPLVREQFF
v_gene: TRBV7-9
abundance: few
d_gene: .
j_gene: TRBJ2-1

CDR3nt: TGTGCCAGCAGTTACTGGGGGACAGGGGATAGGAATGGCTACACCTTC
CDR3aa: CASSYWGTGDRNGYTF
v_gene: TRBV6-5
abundance: .
d_gene: TRBD1
j_gene: TRBJ1-2

CDR3nt: TGTGCCAGCAGTTCACCAAATCCACTAGCGGGGGGGAGAAATGAGCAGTTCTTC
CDR3aa: CASSSPNPLAGGRNEQFF
v_gene: TRBV12-3/TRBV12-4
abundance: few
d_gene: TRBD2
j_gene: TRBJ2-1

CDR3nt: TGTGCCAGCAGCCCCGGGGCAGACTACGAGCAGTACTTC
CDR3aa: CASSPGADYEQYF
v_gene: TRBV7-2
abundance: .
d_gene: .
j_gene: TRBJ2-7

CDR3nt: TGTGCCAGCAGCCGCTATCTCACAGATACGCAGTATTTT
CDR3aa: CASSRYLTDTQYF
v_gene: TRBV7-9
abundance: .
d_gene: .
j_gene: TRBJ2-3

CDR3nt: TGTGCCAGCAGTACCAGACAGGACCCCAATCAGCCCCAGCATTTT
CDR3aa: CASSTRQDPNQPQHF
v_gene: TRBV6-2/TRBV6-3
abundance: .
d_gene: .
j_gene: TRBJ1-5

CDR3nt: TGTGCCAGCAGTTACTCCGGAGACAGTTCTGGAAACACCATATATTTT
CDR3aa: CASSYSGDSSGNTIYF
v_gene: TRBV6-5
abundance: .
d_gene: .
j_gene: TRBJ1-3

CDR3nt: TGTGCCAGCAGTTTCTTTGGGACAGAAAATCCAAGAGGGACCCAGTACTTC
CDR3aa: CASSFFGTENPRGTQYF
v_gene: TRBV12-3/TRBV12-4
abundance: .
d_gene: TRBD1
j_gene: TRBJ2-5

CDR3nt: TGTGCCAGCAGCGGATCGGAGGCTCGGGACGAGCAGTACTTC
CDR3aa: CASSGSEARDEQYF
v_gene: TRBV9
abundance: many
d_gene: .
j_gene: TRBJ2-7